This T cell receptor beta chain is drawn from a study of beta chain features in type 1 diabetes. The CDR3 length is 15 residues. Germline CDR1 and CDR2: SGHRS and YFSETQ. V was pared by 0 bases and J by 5 bases, with 14 bases between. This clone was observed a few times. Its antigen is still unknown. The sequenced template was cDNA made from the entire isolated RNA. Clones were sequenced by immunoSEQ multiplex PCR, and TCRdb holds only the in-frame ones, with some missing. The table has some 120,000 clones, 17% seen once. Study-level results: Type 1 diabetes patients had moderately but significantly shorter TCRB CDR3s in all four CD4+ subsets.

The clonotype comes from a man aged 18 to 29 with type 1 diabetes. This chain joins TRBV5-1 and TRBJ1-1, with TRBD1 as a possible D gene (5 bases). What was sequenced was central memory CD4+ T cells from blood. The CDR3 DNA follows: TGCGCCAGCAGCTTGGAGGATGGGGGTGTAACTGAAGCTTTCTTT. It specifies CASSLEDGGVTEAFF.